This is a list of T cell receptor beta chains from one sample in a study of PD-L1 blockade in urothelial cancer. Clones were read by immunoSEQ multiplex PCR, and TCRdb kept only the in-frame ones, dropping some. This sample has roughly 120,000 clones, with around 89% found just once. Here the sequenced sample was PBMCs, taken around atezolizumab (anti-PD-L1) treatment. Receptors were obtained from a man in his sixties with urothelial cancer. CDR3s include the opening cysteine and the closing phenylalanine or tryptophan. The order of the fields is D gene, J gene, clone size, V gene, CDR3 DNA, CDR3 protein. The D gene is left open where the match is weak. Size values are once, few and many counts, or a class for expanded clones, and some rows have none.

>-|TRBJ1-5|-|TRBV7-3
TGTGCCAGCAGCTCCTGGGGAGGGCAGCCCCAGCATTTT
CASSSWGGQPQHF
>TRBD1|TRBJ1-1|-|TRBV6-5
TGTGCCAGCAGTTACGGCGGGACAGCGAACACTGAAGCTTTCTTT
CASSYGGTANTEAFF
>-|TRBJ2-3|-|TRBV7-2
TGTGCCAGCAGCTCTCAGGGGGGCCCCACAGATACGCAGTATTTT
CASSSQGGPTDTQYF
>-|TRBJ2-2|-|TRBV10-2
TGCGCCAGCACCCATGCCGGGGAGCTGTTTTTT
CASTHAGELFF
>-|TRBJ2-3|-|TRBV5-1
TGCGCCAGCAGCTTGACGGGTCTTAGCACAGATACGCAGTATTTT
CASSLTGLSTDTQYF
>-|TRBJ1-3|once|TRBV29-1
TGCAGCGTTGGCGGGCAGTCAGGAAACACCATATATTTT
CSVGGQSGNTIYF
>-|TRBJ2-5|-|TRBV7-9
TGTGCCAGCAGCTTAGTATGGGAGGCTTTGGGGAAGGAGACCCAGTACTTC
CASSLVWEALGKETQYF
>-|TRBJ1-3|once|TRBV6-1
TGTGCCAGCAGTGAGGGGCCCGGAAACACCATATATTTT
CASSEGPGNTIYF
>-|TRBJ2-7|-|TRBV7-9
TGTGCCAGCAGCCTACAGGGATACGAGCAGTACTTC
CASSLQGYEQYF
>-|TRBJ1-4|-|TRBV23-1
TGCGCCAGCTATGGCGAAAAACTGTTTTTT
CASYGEKLFF